This T cell receptor (beta chain) was identified during a study of cytomegalovirus exposure and HLA in healthy donors (dated by TCRdb to about 2017). For the study in its entirety: An earlier analysis of approximately 550 of the donors reported about 250 Gb of sequence data and approximately 110 million unique TCR beta sequences from 150 million to 200 million T cells. Roughly 300 gigabases of sequencing data and approximately 80 million unique TCR sequences were included in an early release covering about 700 HLA-typed donors. Of the 300 to 400 genotyped donors, about 80% fell in the genetic ancestry cluster associated with self-reported Caucasian donors. The study was designed to test whether signatures of past pathogen exposure could be identified by cataloging public T cell receptors. The study profiled the T cell repertoires of some 610 subjects by immunosequencing and related them to cytomegalovirus serostatus. A separate validation cohort of some 130 different subjects was used in addition to the roughly 670-subject first cohort. To predict cytomegalovirus infection status, the study combined high-throughput TCR immunosequencing, statistical association of individual TCRs with disease status, and machine learning. A later analysis re-analyzed previously published TCR beta repertoires from approximately 700 donors and added high-resolution HLA genotyping to study TCR occurrence patterns. The later analysis used no new phenotypic data to find candidate immune exposures, relying instead on TCR beta sequences and their occurrence across donors. To decide whether each TCR beta V gene segment behaved as functional or pseudogenic, an earlier analysis of fewer than 750 of the donors relied on high-throughput TCR beta sequencing. Donor age, sex, ethnicity and CMV serostatus were collected together with the repertoire data. In a later genetic analysis, genome-wide SNP genotypes for about 65% of the 666 donors were used, and that subset was treated as a discovery cohort. Every discovery cohort repertoire had been produced on one sequencing platform. Class I and class II HLA loci were covered by the typing at four-digit resolution. The number of typed donors differed by locus: about 620-630 for A, B, C, DRB1 and DQB1; roughly 510 for DQA1; some 610 for DPA1; and 400 to 480 for DPB1. A handful of DR-DQ haplotypes were handled as single units for association and clustering because linkage in the cohort was strong. Among some 400 genotyped donors of the cohort, an average of around 250,000 unique TCR beta nucleotide sequences was sequenced per donor, of which about 19% were non-productive.

The full study reports these points: A later analysis found that TCR association rates varied across HLA loci, with DRB1 alleles showing the most associated TCRs and HLA-C alleles the fewest. Compared with equally common non-associated chains, HLA-associated TCR beta chains in a later analysis were more clonally expanded and had lower generation probabilities. Most TCR sequences were seen in very few donors, while some public TCRs were found in many individuals. A later analysis associated some 17,000 TCR beta sequences with specific HLA alleles at a false discovery rate of 0.05. Assigning TCR associations to individual alleles was difficult when HLA alleles, especially DR and DQ, strongly co-occurred. Some IMGT-functional V segments, including TRBV6-2 and TRBV6-3, could not be told apart with the 87-base-pair reads, so those segments were excluded. Because HLA typing was missing for some donors at each locus, association tests included only the typed subset. A total of about 180 TCR beta chains were listed by the study as associated with cytomegalovirus. The presence/absence analyses assumed that sequencing depth was roughly uniform across donors, and that assumption may not be true. A later genetic analysis reported fewer N-insertions in productive TCRs among donors in an Asian-associated ancestry cluster than the 666-donor mean. In a later analysis, most CMV-associated TCR beta chains were found to appear HLA-restricted, with HLA associations seemingly driven largely by CMV exposure. A further reported finding was that TCR beta sequences accurately predicted the HLA-A and HLA-B alleles for most subjects in the first cohort. In an earlier analysis of roughly 560 of the donors, most TCR beta V segments were observed in productive rearrangements about 90% or about 30% of the time, broadly matching IMGT annotations. V-gene and J-gene trimming of TCR beta chains was associated with a missense DCLRE1C variant in a later genetic analysis, and the association was replicated in an independent cohort. The cohort was sequenced for TCR beta chains only, and without alpha or paired-chain data the features that could be detected were limited. Several of the top co-occurrence clusters appeared to be linked to parvovirus B19, influenza, CMV and Epstein-Barr virus, according to a later analysis. Seventeen rarely observed V segments, including chromosome 9 orphons, were excluded from the earlier analysis of a few hundred of the donors because counts were too low. Correlated functional status among segregating V segments might be attributable to linkage disequilibrium, but an unknown experimental factor could not be ruled out. Cytomegalovirus status was reported to be diagnosed by the classifier with high specificity and sensitivity in both the original and validation cohorts. The authors suggested that the approach could potentially be generalized to other disease states and immunological phenotypes. A few of the identified cytomegalovirus-associated TCR beta chains were confirmed in vitro to be specific for cytomegalovirus antigens. For the cohort, immune exposure information was limited to CMV serostatus. A cluster of highly shared sequence variants was judged likely to be a technical artifact of the sequencing pipeline.

The germline V gene yields SGHVS for CDR1 and FNYEAQ for CDR2. From the cysteine up to the phenylalanine, the CDR3 has a length of 14 residues. The kept DNA is CDR3 alone, 42 bases in frame from the first base. The germline ends are 12 bases apart after V is trimmed by 3 bases and J by 6 bases. This clone was observed a handful of times. It lacks a known antigen. Base qualities are not at hand, and no much larger clone is one base apart. Library creation used the immunoSEQ multiplex PCR assay. The multiplex PCR relied on a mix of 60 forward primers for TCR Vbeta segments and 13 reverse primers for TCR Jbeta segments. Amplification of the CDR3 region of rearranged TCR beta genes was performed with a multiplex PCR assay on genomic DNA. Amplified TCR beta libraries were sequenced as 87-base-pair reads on the Illumina HiSeq System. Processing in the source paper ran as follows. A later analysis counted tens of millions of unique TCR beta chains across the 650 to 800 repertoires, and around 9.9 million of these chains were shared by at least two donors. A nearest-neighbor algorithm error-corrected the raw reads and collapsed the reads into unique sequences, merging closely related sequences to remove PCR and sequencing errors. To assign V, D and J gene segments, CDR3 sequences were aligned to IMGT reference sequences. For a sequence to be retained, a match of at least six nucleotides to both a V gene segment and a J gene segment was required. Rearrangements were classified as productive when the CDR3 lacked stop codons and remained in frame with V and J, and all other rearrangements were classified as non-productive. CDR3 was defined by IMGT convention, running from the second conserved V-encoded cysteine to the conserved J-encoded phenylalanine. In an earlier analysis of around 640 of the donors, sequences lacking an unambiguous match to a single V gene segment were excluded. In an earlier analysis of 500 to 750 of the donors, V segments were called functional above 56.7% productive rearrangements and were called segregating when the between-donor standard deviation exceeded 5%. A statistical classification framework was developed to diagnose cytomegalovirus status using the catalog of TCR beta chain sequences. V and J gene assignment, in a later analysis, came from comparing TCR nucleotide sequences with IMGT/GENE-DB human TR gene sequences. In a later analysis, CDR3 sequences and most-parsimonious VDJ recombination scenarios were assigned using the TCRdist pipeline. In a later analysis, each TCR beta chain was defined by its CDR3 amino acid sequence together with its V-gene family, and reads without a unique V-gene family were excluded. In a later analysis, around 600 highly shared, low-generation-probability nucleotide sequences were removed to address suspected cross-contamination and a sequencing artifact. For each public chain, a later analysis derived a clonal expansion index from normalized ranks of inferred template counts within each repertoire. Generation probabilities in a later analysis came from a VDJ recombination model fitted to out-of-frame rearrangements, and those results were checked against IGoR. In a later analysis, TCR-TCR, TCR-HLA and TCR-CMV co-occurrence was scored with hypergeometric tests, and a repertoire-size bias correction was applied to TCR pairs. In a later analysis, false discovery rates were estimated by permuting HLA or CMV assignments 20 times. In a later analysis, co-occurring TCRs were grouped using DBSCAN, and TCRdist sequence similarity was added for clustering within HLA-allele-positive subsets. Repertoires with fewer than 30,000 or more than 120,000 public chains were left out of co-occurrence clustering, as were four to six repertoires with anomalous nucleotide sharing. Imported from immuneACCESS, the table was reduced by TCRdb to in-frame sequences with V and J called. These copies leave out some clones; in studies compared against another copy, an unresolved V gene accounts for under half, and the cause of the remainder is not known. V and J calls plus clone size are reproduced from that table; the DNA served to infer D and trimming. The sample data list 160,000 or so clones, and approximately 77% of these were observed just once. The ten biggest clones cover less than 3% of the sample.

The cohort was made up of 500 to 800 healthy bone marrow donors. At the time of sampling, every cohort member was nominally healthy, though immune exposures that went unrecorded were likely present. The donor was CMV seronegative and was included in the group of a few hundred seronegative cohort members. Each donor provided a peripheral blood sample, and peripheral blood mononuclear cells were used for TCR beta sequencing. The Qiagen DNeasy Blood Extraction Kit was used to extract genomic DNA from the blood cell samples. The sequencing sample was made of PBMCs. The V gene is TRBV7-6 and the J gene is TRBJ2-1, with TRBD1 as a weak D call on 6 bases. The sequence was collected from a female donor in good health and CMV-seronegative. The DNA is as follows: TGTGCCAGCAGCTTCCGGACAGAGGCCAATGAGCAGTTCTTC. Its translation is CASSFRTEANEQFF.